These T cell receptor beta chains were read from a single sample in a study of blood T cell repertoires in COVID-19. Profiling relied on immunoSEQ multiplex PCR, and the TCRdb table lists in-frame clones only, not all of them. The repertoire holds 45,000 to 65,000 clones, with around 84% as singletons. Sequencing was performed on peripheral blood. Receptors were obtained from a woman aged 80 or over with acute or convalescent COVID-19. The CDR3 runs from the conserved cysteine through the conserved F or W. The D gene is left open where the match is weak. Clone size, where shown, is once, few, many, or a class for clones that have expanded.

d_gene	v_gene	j_gene	abundance	CDR3aa	CDR3nt
TRBD1	TRBV24-1	TRBJ2-2	-	CATSVTGTGLSGELFF	TGTGCCACCAGTGTGACCGGGACAGGGCTCTCCGGGGAGCTGTTTTTT
-	TRBV3-1/TRBV3-2	TRBJ1-1	-	CASSNLSGGRAFF	TGTGCCAGCAGCAATCTTTCCGGGGGGCGAGCTTTCTTT
TRBD1	TRBV29-1	TRBJ1-1	-	CSVLGAGGTEAFF	TGCAGCGTCTTAGGGGCAGGGGGCACTGAAGCTTTCTTT
TRBD2	TRBV29-1	TRBJ2-1	-	CSVVGGARNEQFF	TGCAGCGTTGTGGGAGGGGCGCGGAATGAGCAGTTCTTC
-	TRBV11-2	TRBJ2-5	-	CASSRGRGETQYF	TGTGCCAGCAGCCGTGGACGGGGAGAGACCCAGTACTTC
-	TRBV29-1	TRBJ2-5	-	CSAQEGQETQYF	TGCAGCGCCCAGGAGGGCCAAGAGACCCAGTACTTC
-	TRBV15	TRBJ1-4	-	CATSRGPATNEKLFF	TGTGCCACCAGCAGGGGGCCTGCAACTAATGAAAAACTGTTTTTT
TRBD2	TRBV14	TRBJ2-2	-	CASSQGLARTGELFF	TGTGCCAGCAGCCAAGGACTAGCGCGTACCGGGGAGCTGTTTTTT
TRBD2	TRBV3-1/TRBV3-2	TRBJ2-1	-	CASSQEGLGSNEQFF	TGTGCCAGCAGCCAAGAGGGACTAGGGTCCAATGAGCAGTTCTTC
-	TRBV18	TRBJ2-7	once	CASSPGTLTYEQYF	TGTGCCAGCTCACCGGGGACTTTGACCTACGAGCAGTACTTC
TRBD2	TRBV18	TRBJ2-7	-	CASSPPGLAGEQYF	TGTGCCAGCTCACCACCGGGACTAGCGGGGGAGCAGTACTTC
-	TRBV19	TRBJ1-1	-	CASSIFDSSTNTEAFF	TGTGCCAGTAGTATTTTTGACAGCTCAACGAACACTGAAGCTTTCTTT
TRBD2	TRBV2	TRBJ2-5	-	CASGGTRQETQYF	TGTGCCAGCGGGGGGACTAGACAAGAGACCCAGTACTTC
TRBD1	TRBV5-1	TRBJ2-1	-	CASIKDQGQGYNEQFF	TGCGCCAGCATCAAAGACCAGGGACAGGGATACAATGAGCAGTTCTTC
-	TRBV6-5	TRBJ1-2	once	CASSFSPYGYGYTF	TGTGCCAGCAGTTTCAGTCCGTATGGCTATGGCTACACCTTC
TRBD1	TRBV3-1/TRBV3-2	TRBJ1-2	-	CASSPSGGGYTF	TGTGCCAGCAGCCCATCAGGGGGCGGCTACACCTTC
-	TRBV15	TRBJ2-7	-	CAYTRGRSSYEQYF	TGTGCCTATACTCGGGGGAGAAGCTCCTACGAGCAGTACTTC
-	TRBV5-8	TRBJ1-2	-	CASNSGRGYTF	TGTGCCAGCAATTCAGGCAGGGGCTACACCTTC
-	TRBV11-3	TRBJ2-2	-	CASSLIGTGELFF	TGTGCCAGCAGCTTAATCGGGACCGGGGAGCTGTTTTTT
-	TRBV6-5	TRBJ1-3	-	CASSYEHRAGNTIYF	TGTGCCAGCAGTTACGAGCACAGGGCTGGAAACACCATATATTTT
-	TRBV30	TRBJ2-7	-	CAWSVREQASSYEQYF	TGTGCCTGGAGTGTAAGGGAACAGGCGAGCTCCTACGAGCAGTACTTC
TRBD2	TRBV11-1	TRBJ2-5	-	CASSWGGLQETQYF	TGTGCCAGCAGCTGGGGGGGACTACAAGAGACCCAGTACTTC
TRBD2	TRBV3-1/TRBV3-2	TRBJ2-3	-	CASSQRGATDTQYF	TGTGCCAGCAGCCAGCGGGGGGCCACAGATACGCAGTATTTT
-	TRBV27	TRBJ2-6	-	CATLDLSGANVLTF	TGTGCCACCCTAGACCTCTCTGGGGCCAACGTCCTGACTTTC
TRBD2	TRBV25-1	TRBJ2-1	-	CASSPPGGSYNEQFF	TGTGCCAGCAGCCCCCCGGGGGGCTCCTACAATGAGCAGTTCTTC
TRBD2	TRBV25-1	TRBJ2-1	-	CASSDSLRLAGGTEQFF	TGTGCCAGCAGTGATTCCCTTCGACTAGCGGGGGGAACTGAGCAGTTCTTC
TRBD1	TRBV6-1	TRBJ1-2	-	CASSEEMEWRGPYYGYTF	TGTGCCAGCAGTGAAGAGATGGAGTGGAGGGGGCCGTACTATGGCTACACCTTC